This T cell receptor (beta chain) was profiled in a study of cytomegalovirus exposure and HLA in healthy donors. Study-wide points: Cytomegalovirus association was assigned to over 150 TCR beta chains. Prediction of most subjects' HLA-A and HLA-B alleles by TCR beta sequences was reportedly accurate.

Trimming cost V 1 base and J 2 bases; bases outside gene matches: 9. CDR3 length equals 17 residues. Germline V lookup: CDR1 SGHTA, CDR2 FQGNSA. In the case of this clone: What it recognizes is unknown.

Use of 60 Vbeta and 13 Jbeta primers characterized the PCR. In the authors' workflow: Around 11 million shared chains were among the about 80 million unique TCR beta chains that a later analysis counted. Using immunoSEQ multiplex PCR, the repertoire was profiled, and TCRdb retains in-frame clones only, with some absent. Clonal size and the V and J genes are those of that table, whereas D and trimming came from the DNA. The table records under 200,000 clones, 77% of them present only once. V and J are TRBV7-2 and TRBJ2-5, with TRBD2 matching over 8 bases. Material for sequencing was PBMCs. This TCR was sampled from a middle-aged woman in good health and CMV-seropositive. CDR3 in amino acids: CASSLGYGSGAQETQYF. The CDR3 DNA sequence: TGTGCCAGCAGCTTAGGGTATGGTAGCGGGGCACAAGAGACCCAGTACTTC.